This TCR beta chain is drawn from a study of Ad26.COV2.S vaccination and SARS-CoV-2 variants (dated by TCRdb to the early 2020s). At the level of the whole study: Donors in the vaccine arm were drawn from COV1001, a multicentre, randomized, double-blind, placebo-controlled phase I-IIa trial testing Ad26.COV2.S in healthy adults. Blinding of investigators to trial group allocation was maintained during experiments and outcome assessment. The TCR-sequenced set comprised approximately 30 samples: some 20 Ad26.COV2.S vaccine recipients, 5 placebo recipients and 8 SARS-CoV-2 convalescent individuals. Ad26.COV2.S was given intramuscularly at 5x10^10 or 1x10^11 viral particles, as a single shot or as two shots 56 days apart. Trial participants were randomized into five groups of five: low-dose or high-dose Ad26.COV2.S given once or twice, or placebo on both occasions. TCRbeta repertoire sequencing was used to assess the specificity and breadth of SARS-CoV-2-reactive T cell receptors after Ad26.COV2.S vaccination.

The treatment or condition label for this specimen denotes: some 20 received Ad26.COV2.S at low or high dose, single or two shots; roughly five received placebo; per-sample allocation not given. For vaccine and placebo recipients, repertoires were sequenced using samples collected on day 63 after the first injection. In Cohort 1b, about 25 adults aged 18-55 years were enrolled at a single site in Boston, USA, between 29 July and 7 August 2020. Ad26.COV2.S consisted of a replication-incompetent adenovirus type 26 vector by which a prefusion-stabilized SARS-CoV-2 spike protein from the original Wuhan strain was expressed. The immunoSEQ Assay was the method used to sequence TCRbeta CDR3 regions. After extraction, genomic DNA underwent amplification by bias-controlled multiplex PCR, followed by high-throughput sequencing. Under the source paper's analysis protocol: To quantify the absolute abundance of each unique TCRbeta CDR3 region, sequences were collapsed and filtered. T cell fraction was estimated by normalizing TCRbeta template counts to usable DNA, which was measured by amplifying reference genes present in all nucleated cells. Repertoire TCRs were annotated as SARS-CoV-2-specific by exact matching of V gene, CDR3 amino acid sequence and J gene to a known reactive TCR set. MIRA supplied the reference SARS-CoV-2 TCR set, which was filtered for enrichment in COVID-19-positive ImmuneCODE repertoires so that public or cross-reactive TCRs were removed. Based on the MIRA antigens, annotated TCRs were further analysed at the level of specific ORF or position within ORF. Depth was the summed frequency of annotated unique rearrangements, while breadth was defined as annotated unique rearrangements over total unique productive rearrangements. Group comparisons of TCR breadth used two-sided Wilcoxon rank-sum tests. TCRdb provides this immuneACCESS table in a form limited to in-frame rearrangements. Some clones are lacking; in checked studies, under half of them reflect an unresolved V gene, and why the rest are absent is not known. V, J and clone size derive from that table, while D and trimming were established from the DNA sequence. This sample holds over 450,000 clones; roughly nine tenths were observed only once. Jointly, the top ten make up 1.5% to 2% of the sample.

A word on this clone: Which antigen it targets is not known. No quality values exist for individual bases; no much larger clone is one base distant.

The research as a whole found: After vaccination, substantial breadth of spike-specific CD8+ and CD4+ T cell responses was reported. The authors noted that the TCR breadth and depth analyses may have underestimated total T cell responses. The study was not powered to compare responses between vaccine doses or regimens. Vaccine and placebo recipients had comparable non-spike TCR breadth, which fits with the vaccine containing only spike. Compared with placebo recipients, Ad26.COV2.S recipients showed higher spike-specific TCR breadth (P = 0.0014).

Trimming accounts for 1 base at V and 5 bases at J, while the number of junction bases matched to no gene is 10. CDR1 and CDR2, looked up from the germline V gene, are LGHNA and YSLEER. From the cysteine through the phenylalanine, the CDR3 covers 17 amino acids. Just the 51-base CDR3 DNA is kept, in frame starting at base 1. The sequence was obtained from a person between 18 and 59 years old who received the Ad26.COV2.S COVID-19 vaccine or a placebo. This specimen consisted of peripheral blood, obtained in a trial of Ad26.COV2.S vaccine versus placebo. Recombination joined TRBV4-3 with TRBJ1-2, and 10 junctional nucleotides match TRBD1. The CDR3 corresponds to CASSQVGGDRGRYGYTF. The sequence in DNA is TGCGCCAGCAGCCAAGTTGGCGGGGACAGGGGTCGGTATGGCTACACCTTC.